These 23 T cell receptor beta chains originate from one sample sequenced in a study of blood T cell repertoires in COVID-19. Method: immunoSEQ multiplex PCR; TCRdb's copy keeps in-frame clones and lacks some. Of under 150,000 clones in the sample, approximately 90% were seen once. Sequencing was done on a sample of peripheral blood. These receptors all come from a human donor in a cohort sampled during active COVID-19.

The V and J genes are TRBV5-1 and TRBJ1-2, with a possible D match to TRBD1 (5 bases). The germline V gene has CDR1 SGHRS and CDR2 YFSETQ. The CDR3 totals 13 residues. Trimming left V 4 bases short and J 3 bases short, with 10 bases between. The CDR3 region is CASSTTEDYGYTF. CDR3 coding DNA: TGCGCCAGCAGCACGACAGAGGACTATGGCTACACCTTC.

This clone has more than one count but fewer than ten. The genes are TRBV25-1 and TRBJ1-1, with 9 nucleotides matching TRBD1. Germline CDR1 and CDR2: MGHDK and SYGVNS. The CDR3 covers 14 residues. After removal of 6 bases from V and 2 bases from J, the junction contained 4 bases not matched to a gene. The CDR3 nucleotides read TGTGCCAGCAGCCGGACAGGGGCTAACACTGAAGCTTTCTTT. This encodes CASSRTGANTEAFF.

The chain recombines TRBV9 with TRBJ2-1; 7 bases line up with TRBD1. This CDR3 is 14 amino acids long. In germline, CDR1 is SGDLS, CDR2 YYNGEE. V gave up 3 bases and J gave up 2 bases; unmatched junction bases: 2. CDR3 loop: CASSGQGTYNEQFF. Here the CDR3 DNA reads TGTGCCAGCAGCGGACAGGGAACCTACAATGAGCAGTTCTTC.

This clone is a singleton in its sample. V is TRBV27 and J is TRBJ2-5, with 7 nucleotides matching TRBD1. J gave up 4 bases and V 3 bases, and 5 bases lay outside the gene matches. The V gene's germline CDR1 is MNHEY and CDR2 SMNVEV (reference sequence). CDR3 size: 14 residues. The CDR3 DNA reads TGTGCCAGCAGTTTCGCAGGGGGACCAGAGACCCAGTACTTC. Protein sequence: CASSFAGGPETQYF.

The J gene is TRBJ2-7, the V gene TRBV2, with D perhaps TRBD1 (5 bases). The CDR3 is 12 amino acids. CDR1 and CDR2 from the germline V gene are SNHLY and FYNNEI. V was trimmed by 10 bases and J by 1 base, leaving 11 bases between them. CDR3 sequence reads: CATRQRSYEQYF. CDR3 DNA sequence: TGTGCCACGAGACAGAGATCCTACGAGCAGTACTTC.

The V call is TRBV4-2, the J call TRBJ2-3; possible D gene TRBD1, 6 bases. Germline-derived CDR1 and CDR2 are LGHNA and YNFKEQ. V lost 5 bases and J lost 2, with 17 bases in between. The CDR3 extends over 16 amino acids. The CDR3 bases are TGTGCCAGCAGCACCCCTAGTGGGGGCATCACAGATACGCAGTATTTT. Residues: CASSTPSGGITDTQYF.

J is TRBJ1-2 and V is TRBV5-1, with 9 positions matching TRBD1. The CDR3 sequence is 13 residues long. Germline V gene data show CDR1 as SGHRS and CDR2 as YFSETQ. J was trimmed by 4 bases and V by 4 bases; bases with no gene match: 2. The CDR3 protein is CASSGTGLYGYTF. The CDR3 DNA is TGCGCCAGCAGCGGGACAGGGCTCTATGGCTACACCTTC.

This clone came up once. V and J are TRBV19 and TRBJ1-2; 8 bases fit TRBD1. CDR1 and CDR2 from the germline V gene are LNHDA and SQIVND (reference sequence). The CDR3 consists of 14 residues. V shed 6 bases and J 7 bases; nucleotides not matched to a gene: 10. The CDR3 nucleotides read TGTGCCAGTAGCCTGGACAGGGTACCTGGTGGCTACACCTTC. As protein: CASSLDRVPGGYTF.

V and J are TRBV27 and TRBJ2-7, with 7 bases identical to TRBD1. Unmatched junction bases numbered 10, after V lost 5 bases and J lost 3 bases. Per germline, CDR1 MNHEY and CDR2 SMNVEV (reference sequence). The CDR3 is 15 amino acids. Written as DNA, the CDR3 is TGTGCCAGCAGTCCCCTGGGACAGAGGTTCTACGAGCAGTACTTC. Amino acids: CASSPLGQRFYEQYF.

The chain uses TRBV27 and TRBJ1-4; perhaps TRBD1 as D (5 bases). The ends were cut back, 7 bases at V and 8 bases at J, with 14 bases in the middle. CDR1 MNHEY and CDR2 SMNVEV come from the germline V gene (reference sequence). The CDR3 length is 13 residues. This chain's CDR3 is CASTSARGEKLFF. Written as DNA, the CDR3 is TGTGCCAGCACCTCTGCTAGGGGAGAAAAACTGTTTTTT.

The CDR3 DNA reads TGTGCCAGCAGCGTAGAAGGCATACGGGGGGGCAAGGATACGCAGTATTTT. Protein: CASSVEGIRGGKDTQYF. V gene TRBV9 combines with J gene TRBJ2-3; 8 nucleotides align to TRBD2. Germline V gives CDR1 SGDLS, CDR2 YYNGEE. V shed 0 bases and J 6 bases; nucleotides not matched to a gene: 12. There are 17 residues in the CDR3. Variable domain in full (rest from reference TRBV9 and TRBJ2-3): DSGVTQTPKHLITATGQRVTLRCSPRSGDLSVYWYQQSLDQGLQFLIQYYNGEERAKGNILERFSAQQFPDLHSELNLSSLELGDSALYFCASSVEGIRGGKDTQYFGPGTRLTVL.

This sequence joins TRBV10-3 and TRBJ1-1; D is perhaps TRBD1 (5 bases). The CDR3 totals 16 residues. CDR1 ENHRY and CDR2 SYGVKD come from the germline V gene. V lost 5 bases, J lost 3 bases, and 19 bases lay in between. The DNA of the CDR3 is TGTGCCATCAGTCCTAGCTGGGGGGAGAGGGACACTGAAGCTTTCTTT. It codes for CAISPSWGERDTEAFF.

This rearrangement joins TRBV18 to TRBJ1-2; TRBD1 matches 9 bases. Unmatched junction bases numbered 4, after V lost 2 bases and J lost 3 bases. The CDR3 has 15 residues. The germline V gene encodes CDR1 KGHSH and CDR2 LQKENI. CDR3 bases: TGTGCCAGCTCACCAGCGGACAGGGGCTACTATGGCTACACCTTC. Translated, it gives CASSPADRGYYGYTF.

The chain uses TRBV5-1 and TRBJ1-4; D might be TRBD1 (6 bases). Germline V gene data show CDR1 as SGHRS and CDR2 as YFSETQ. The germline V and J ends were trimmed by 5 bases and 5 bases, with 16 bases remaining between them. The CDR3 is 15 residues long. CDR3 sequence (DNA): TGCGCCAGCAGTTGGAACGGACAGATGAATGAAAAACTGTTTTTT. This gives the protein CASSWNGQMNEKLFF.

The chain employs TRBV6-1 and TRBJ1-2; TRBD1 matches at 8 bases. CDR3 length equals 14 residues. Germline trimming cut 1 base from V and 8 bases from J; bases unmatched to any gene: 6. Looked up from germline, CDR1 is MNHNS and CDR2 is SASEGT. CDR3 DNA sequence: TGTGCCAGCAGTGAAGAAGGGGACAGGCAGGGCTACACCTTC. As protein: CASSEEGDRQGYTF.

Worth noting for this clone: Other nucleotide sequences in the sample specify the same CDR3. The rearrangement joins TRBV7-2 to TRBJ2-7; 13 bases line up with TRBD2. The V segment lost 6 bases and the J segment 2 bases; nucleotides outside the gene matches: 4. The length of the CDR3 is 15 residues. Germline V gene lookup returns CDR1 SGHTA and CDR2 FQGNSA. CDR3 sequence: CASSPTSGGAYEQYF. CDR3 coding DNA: TGTGCCAGCAGTCCTACTAGCGGGGGGGCCTACGAGCAGTACTTC. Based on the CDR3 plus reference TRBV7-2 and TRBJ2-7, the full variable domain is GAGVSQSPSNKVTEKGKDVELRCDPISGHTALYWYRQSLGQGLEFLIYFQGNSAPDKSGLPSDRFSAERTGGSVSTLTIQRTQQEDSAVYLCASSPTSGGAYEQYFGPGTRLTVT.

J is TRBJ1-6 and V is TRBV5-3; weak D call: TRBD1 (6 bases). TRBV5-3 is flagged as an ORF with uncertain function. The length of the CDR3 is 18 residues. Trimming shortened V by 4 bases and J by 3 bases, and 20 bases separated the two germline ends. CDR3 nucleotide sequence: TGTGCCAGAAGCCACCGTAGAAGACAGGCCCACTATAATTCACCCCTCCACTTT. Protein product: CARSHRRRQAHYNSPLHF.

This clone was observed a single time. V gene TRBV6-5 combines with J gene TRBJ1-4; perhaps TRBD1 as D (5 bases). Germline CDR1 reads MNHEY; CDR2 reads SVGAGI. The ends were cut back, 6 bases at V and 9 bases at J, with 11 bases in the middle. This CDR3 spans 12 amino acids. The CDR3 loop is CASSLAGKKLFF. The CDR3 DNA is TGTGCCAGCAGCCTTGCAGGGAAAAAACTGTTTTTT.

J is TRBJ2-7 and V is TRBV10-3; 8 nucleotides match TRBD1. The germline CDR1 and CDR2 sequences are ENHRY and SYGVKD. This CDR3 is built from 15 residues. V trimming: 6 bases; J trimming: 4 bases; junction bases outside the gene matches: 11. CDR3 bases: TGTGCCATCAGCGGAGGCCGGGACAGGCAATACGAGCAGTACTTC. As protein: CAISGGRDRQYEQYF.

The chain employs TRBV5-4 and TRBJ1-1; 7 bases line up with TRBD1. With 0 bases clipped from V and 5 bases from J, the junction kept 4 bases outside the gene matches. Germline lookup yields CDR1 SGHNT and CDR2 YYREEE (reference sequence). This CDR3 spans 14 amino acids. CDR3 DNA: TGTGCCAGCAGCTTGGGAGGGACAGATACTGAAGCTTTCTTT. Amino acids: CASSLGGTDTEAFF.

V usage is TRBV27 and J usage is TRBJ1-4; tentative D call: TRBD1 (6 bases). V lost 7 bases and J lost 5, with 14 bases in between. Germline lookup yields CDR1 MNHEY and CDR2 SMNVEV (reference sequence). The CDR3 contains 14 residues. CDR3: CASTRGGSNEKLFF. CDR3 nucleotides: TGTGCCAGCACCAGGGGTGGGTCCAATGAAAAACTGTTTTTT.

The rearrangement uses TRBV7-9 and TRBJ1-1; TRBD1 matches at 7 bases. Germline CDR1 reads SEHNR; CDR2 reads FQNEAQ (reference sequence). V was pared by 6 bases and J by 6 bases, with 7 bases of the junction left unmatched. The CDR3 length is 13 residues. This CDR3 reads CASSFTQGAEAFF. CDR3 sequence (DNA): TGTGCCAGCAGTTTTACTCAGGGGGCTGAAGCTTTCTTT.

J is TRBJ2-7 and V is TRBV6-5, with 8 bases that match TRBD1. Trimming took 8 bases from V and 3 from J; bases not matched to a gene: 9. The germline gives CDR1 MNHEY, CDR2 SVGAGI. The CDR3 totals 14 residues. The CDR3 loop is CASRPGTGGYEQYF. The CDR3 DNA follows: TGTGCCAGCCGCCCCGGGACAGGTGGCTACGAGCAGTACTTC.